This TCR beta chain was recovered during a study of metastatic and nonmetastatic thyroid tumors. Study as a whole: Thyroid patients, malignant and benign, had repertoires compared across blood and tumor or nodule tissue. Findings of the study overall: The reported finding was significantly higher TCR beta diversity in malignant thyroid tumors relative to benign nodules, in blood and tumor.

The authors' processing: Clinicopathological groups differed in CDR3, with these differences serving to build a distant-metastasis classifier for papillary thyroid cancer. TCRdb reassembled clones from the PCR reads with MiXCR. The V and J calls follow TCRdb's processing rather than the paper's. The data hold 30,000 or so clones, with roughly 30% observed a single time. V lost 2 bases, J lost 2 bases, and 13 bases lay in between. This CDR3 spans 16 amino acids. The germline V gene encodes CDR1 MNHEY and CDR2 SVGEGT. Only a few counts were recorded for this clone. Antigen unknown. Not a single patient had been given any form of treatment at any point before undergoing thyroid surgery.

This TCR was recovered from a female donor with papillary thyroid cancer or a benign thyroid nodule (not recorded which). Some clones in this sample may be carry-over from other donors' samples. Specimen: blood. This chain links TRBV6-2 or TRBV6-3 with TRBJ1-3; D unresolved. Here the CDR3 reads CASSYGLVRPGNTIYF. DNA of the CDR3: TGTGCCAGCAGTTACGGTTTGGTGAGACCTGGAAACACCATATATTTT.